One TCR beta chain is described in this entry. This sample includes further DNA sequences coding for the same CDR3. The data were taken from a study of T cells in narcolepsy. V was cut by 0 bases and J by 2 bases, with 11 bases left in between. CDR1 and CDR2 from the germline V gene are LGHNA and YNFKEQ. This CDR3 contains 16 residues. The repertoire was sequenced with immunoSEQ multiplex PCR; TCRdb's copy has only in-frame clones and lacks some. The data hold 27,000 or so clones, with approximately 86% observed a single time. Specimen: CD45RA- memory CD4+ T cells from PBMCs. This TCR came from a human donor with narcolepsy. V and J are TRBV4-2 and TRBJ2-1; D may be TRBD1 or TRBD2 (6 bases each). The CDR3 reads CASSQDWRGAYNEQFF. The CDR3 region has the DNA TGTGCCAGCAGCCAAGATTGGAGGGGGGCCTACAATGAGCAGTTCTTC.